The present T cell receptor beta chain was sequenced within a study of siplizumab effects on memory and regulatory T cells. Findings and limits, study-wide: A small minority of alloreactive clones were mapped to unstimulated subsets. Siplizumab significantly brought down the alloreactive sequences that trace back to unstimulated CD4+ memory cells.

The CDR3 is 13 residues long. Germline CDR1 is MNHNY and CDR2 is SVGAGI (reference sequence). V shed 2 bases and J shed 1 base, with 5 bases lying between them. About 9.5 x 10^4 TCR templates underwent assay in each sample. Only in-frame clones appear in the TCRdb table, and some are missing; sequencing was by immunoSEQ multiplex PCR. This table holds about 91,000 clones, roughly 93% found once. Worth noting for this clone: Its antigen remains unknown.

This TCR came from a human donor in good health. The sample comprised CD8+ T cells sorted from blood. This chain uses TRBV6-6 with TRBJ1-1; D remains ambiguous. The CDR3, as DNA: TGTGCCAGCAGTTACGGCCCGAACACTGAAGCTTTCTTT. It is translated as CASSYGPNTEAFF.